The 5 T cell receptor beta chains below were found in one sample sequenced in a study of spatial heterogeneity in lung cancer. Indicated time point: blood at routine non-recurrence follow-up after resection. TCRdb recomputed calls from the 5' RACE reads with MiXCR, one row per CDR3 protein. The sample holds nearly 95,000 distinct CDR3 sequences, 15% to 20% seen once. Sample: PBMCs, taken at follow-up. The origin of the receptors is a male donor with early-stage non-small cell lung cancer.

This clonotype was counted many times. CDR3 sequence reads: CASSITAGGFNEQFF. Written as DNA, the CDR3 is TGTGCCAGCAGCATCACAGCGGGGGGATTCAATGAGCAGTTCTTC. V gene TRBV11-3 combines with J gene TRBJ2-1, with 9 nucleotides matching TRBD2. Germline V lookup: CDR1 SGHNT, CDR2 YENEEA. This CDR3 has 15 amino acids. J lost 6 bases, V lost 5 bases, and 8 bases had no gene match.

This clonotype has more than one count but fewer than ten. V and J are TRBV3-1 and TRBJ1-6; D perhaps matches TRBD1 (6 bases). Germline CDR1 is LGHDT and CDR2 is YNNKEL (reference sequence). The CDR3 length is 15 residues. The V gene lost 0 bases and the J gene lost 7 bases, with 10 bases spanning the gap. The CDR3 nucleotides are TGTGCCAGCAGCCAAGACGGGGGGCTGAATTCACCCCTCCACTTT. Translation: CASSQDGGLNSPLHF.

This clonotype came up a few times. The chain joins TRBV11-2 to TRBJ1-1; 7 bases are shared with TRBD1. J gave up 1 base and V 2 bases, and 1 base lay outside the gene matches. Germline V gives CDR1 SGHAT, CDR2 FQNNGV. The CDR3 is 14 amino acids. CDR3 loop: CASSLWDRNTEAFF. CDR3 sequence (DNA): TGTGCCAGCAGCTTATGGGACAGGAACACTGAAGCTTTCTTT.

The chain employs TRBV29-1 and TRBJ1-1, with D possibly being TRBD1 (6 bases). The CDR3 has 13 amino acids. V was trimmed by 7 bases and J by 5 bases, leaving 17 bases between them. The germline V gene has CDR1 SQVTM and CDR2 ANQGSEA. CDR3 nucleotide sequence: TGCAGCGCACAACTAGGGGGGAGTACTGAAGCTTTCTTT. Its translation: CSAQLGGSTEAFF.

In regard to this clonotype: A much larger clone differs from this one at a single base, so this may be a read error. The V and J genes are TRBV5-1 and TRBJ2-5; the match to TRBD1 covers 11 bases. Per germline, CDR1 SGHRS and CDR2 YFSETQ. This CDR3 comprises 15 residues. The junction had 3 bases not matched to a gene; V was cut back by 3 bases and J by 2 bases. Here the CDR3 reads CASSYRDRGQETQYF. The CDR3 region has the DNA TGCGCCAGCAGCTACCGGGACAGGGGGCAAGAGACCCAGTACTTC.